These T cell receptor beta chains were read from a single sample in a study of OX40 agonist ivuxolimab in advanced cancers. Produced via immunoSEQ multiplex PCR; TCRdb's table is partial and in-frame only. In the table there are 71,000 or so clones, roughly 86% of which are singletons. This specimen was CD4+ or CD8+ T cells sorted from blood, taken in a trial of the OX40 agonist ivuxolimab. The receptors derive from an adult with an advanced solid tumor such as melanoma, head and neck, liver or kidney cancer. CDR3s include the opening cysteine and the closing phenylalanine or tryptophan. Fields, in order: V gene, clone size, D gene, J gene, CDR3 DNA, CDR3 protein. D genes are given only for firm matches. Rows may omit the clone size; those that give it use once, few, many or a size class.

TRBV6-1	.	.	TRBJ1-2	TGTGCCAGCAGACTGACAGCCACTAACTATGGCTACACCTTC	CASRLTATNYGYTF
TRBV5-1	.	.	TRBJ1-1	TGCGCCAGCAGCTCCCCCAGGGAAATGAACACTGAAGCTTTCTTT	CASSSPREMNTEAFF
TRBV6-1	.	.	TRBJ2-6	TGTGCCAGCATGAGTTCTGGGGCCAACGTCCTGACTTTC	CASMSSGANVLTF
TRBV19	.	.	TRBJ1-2	TGTGCCAGTAACTGGGGGGAGACCTATGGCTACACCTTC	CASNWGETYGYTF
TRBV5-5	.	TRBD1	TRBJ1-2	TGTGCCAGCAGCCCATGGACAGGGTCGGACTATGGCTACACCTTC	CASSPWTGSDYGYTF
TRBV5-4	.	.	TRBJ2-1	TGTGCCAGCAGCTTGCTATTTCAAGCAAATGAGCAGTTCTTC	CASSLLFQANEQFF
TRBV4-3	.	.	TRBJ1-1	TGCGCCAGCAGCCTCAATCAGGGAAGGAACACTGAAGCTTTCTTT	CASSLNQGRNTEAFF
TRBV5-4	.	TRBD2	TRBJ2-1	TGTGCCAGCAGCCCCGGGACTAGCGGGAGGGCCACCTACAATGAGCAGTTCTTC	CASSPGTSGRATYNEQFF
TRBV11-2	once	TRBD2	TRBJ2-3	TGTGCCAGCAGCTTTCCGGTGGGGAGGGCAGATACGCAGTATTTT	CASSFPVGRADTQYF
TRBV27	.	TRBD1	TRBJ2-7	TGTGCCAGCAGTTCGACAGGGAGATCCTACGAGCAGTACTTC	CASSSTGRSYEQYF
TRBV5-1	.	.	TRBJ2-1	TGCGCCAGCAGCTTTGAGGGTGCAGGCGGTAGGGAGCAGTTCTTC	CASSFEGAGGREQFF
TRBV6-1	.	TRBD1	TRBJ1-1	TGTGCCAGCAGGACACAGGGGGCGTGGAACACTGAAGCTTTCTTT	CASRTQGAWNTEAFF
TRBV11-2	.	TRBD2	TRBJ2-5	TGTGCCAGCAGCCCTTGGACTAGCGGACGCATGAAGACCCAGTACTTC	CASSPWTSGRMKTQYF
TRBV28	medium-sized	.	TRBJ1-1	TGTGCCAGCAGTTTAAAGGCTTCGAACACTGAAGCTTTCTTT	CASSLKASNTEAFF
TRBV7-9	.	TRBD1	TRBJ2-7	TGTGCCAGCAGCTCAGCCGGGACAGGGTCCTACGAGCAGTACTTC	CASSSAGTGSYEQYF
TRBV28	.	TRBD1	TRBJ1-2	TGTGCCAGCAGACGCGGACAGGGGGACTATGGCTACACCTTC	CASRRGQGDYGYTF
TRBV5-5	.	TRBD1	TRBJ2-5	TGTGCCAGCAGCCAAGACAGGGGACGAGGGGAGACCCAGTACTTC	CASSQDRGRGETQYF
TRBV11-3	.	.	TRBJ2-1	TGTGCCAGCAGCTCCGACAATGAGCAGTTCTTC	CASSSDNEQFF
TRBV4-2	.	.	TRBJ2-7	TGTGCCAGCAGCCATGTAGAAGGGGAGCAGTACTTC	CASSHVEGEQYF
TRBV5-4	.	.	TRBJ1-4	TGTGCCAGCAGCTCTCGGGGACGGCATGAAAAACTGTTTTTT	CASSSRGRHEKLFF
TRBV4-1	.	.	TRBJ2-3	TGCGCCAGCAGCCAAGATGGGGCGGGGCGCACAGATACGCAGTATTTT	CASSQDGAGRTDTQYF
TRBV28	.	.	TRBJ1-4	TGTGCCAGCAGGGGTTCCGACAGGTCTCAGGAAAAACTGTTTTTT	CASRGSDRSQEKLFF
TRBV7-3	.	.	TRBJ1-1	TGTGCCAGCAGCTTAATTCGGAACACTGAAGCTTTCTTT	CASSLIRNTEAFF
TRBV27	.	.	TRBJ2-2	TGTGCCAGCAGTTCTCAGAACACCGGGGAGCTGTTTTTT	CASSSQNTGELFF
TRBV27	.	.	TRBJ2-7	TGTGCCAGCAGTCCCCGACAGAGTCCCTACGAGCAGTACTTC	CASSPRQSPYEQYF
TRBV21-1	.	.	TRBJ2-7	TGTGCCAGCAGCAAAGTACACTTTGGCAGGAGCTCCTACGAGCAGTACTTC	CASSKVHFGRSSYEQYF
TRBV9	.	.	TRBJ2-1	TGTGCCAGCAGCGTAGTCGAGAGTCGGCTGAATGAGCAGTTCTTC	CASSVVESRLNEQFF
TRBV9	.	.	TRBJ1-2	TGTGCCAGCAGCGTAGGGACGACGACTAACTATGGCTACACCTTC	CASSVGTTTNYGYTF
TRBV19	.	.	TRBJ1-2	TGTGCCAGTAGTAACGTGGACAGAGAGTATGGCTACACCTTC	CASSNVDREYGYTF
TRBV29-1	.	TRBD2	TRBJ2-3	TGCAGCCCGGTAACCGGGACCTACTCCCAGCGGGAGGGTACAGATACGCAGTATTTT	CSPVTGTYSQREGTDTQYF
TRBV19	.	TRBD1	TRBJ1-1	TGTGCCAGTAGTACAGGGACAGGCGAAGCTTTCTTT	CASSTGTGEAFF
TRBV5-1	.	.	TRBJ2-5	TGCGCCAGCAGCTTGGCTCAGGGTTTAGGAGAGACCCAGTACTTC	CASSLAQGLGETQYF
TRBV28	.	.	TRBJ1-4	TGTGCCAGCAGGCGACAGGTGCGCGAAAAACTGTTTTTT	CASRRQVREKLFF
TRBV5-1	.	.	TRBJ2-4	TGCGCCAGCAGCTCTAGCGCGACCAAAAACATTCAGTACTTC	CASSSSATKNIQYF
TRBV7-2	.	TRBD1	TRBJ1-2	TGTGCCAGCAGCCTTGTTACAGGGGATGGCTACACCTTC	CASSLVTGDGYTF
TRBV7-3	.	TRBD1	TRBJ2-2	TGTGCCAGCACCGGGACAGTGAACACCGGGGAGCTGTTTTTT	CASTGTVNTGELFF
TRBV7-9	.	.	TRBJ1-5	TGTGCCAGCAGCTTAAAGGGGATTCAGCCCCAGCATTTT	CASSLKGIQPQHF
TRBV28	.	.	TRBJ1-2	TGTGCCAGCAGTTTTATTGGGGGCTACACCTTC	CASSFIGGYTF
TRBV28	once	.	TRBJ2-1	TGTGCCAGCAGTGACCTCGCGGGGCAGTTCTTC	CASSDLAGQFF
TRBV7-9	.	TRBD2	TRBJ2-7	TGTGCCAGCAGCTCGGTACTAGCGGGTGAGCAGTACTTC	CASSSVLAGEQYF
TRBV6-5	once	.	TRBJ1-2	TGTGCCAGCAGAGGTTCAGCCACAAACTATGGCTACACCTTC	CASRGSATNYGYTF
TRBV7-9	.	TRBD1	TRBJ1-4	TGTAGTGTCGAGGACAGGGGTTTTGAAAAACTGTTTTTT	CSVEDRGFEKLFF
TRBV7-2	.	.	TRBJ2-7	TGTGCCAGCAGCTTAGGGCAGATTGGCTCCTACGAGCAGTACTTC	CASSLGQIGSYEQYF
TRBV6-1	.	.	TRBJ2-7	TGTGCCAGCAGCGAGGGACGGTTCTACGAGCAGTACTTC	CASSEGRFYEQYF
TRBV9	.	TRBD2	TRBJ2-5	TGTGCCAGCAGCAGACGGACTAGTGTAGAAGAGACCCAGTACTTC	CASSRRTSVEETQYF
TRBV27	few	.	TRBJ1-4	TGTGCCAGCAGTTTAACACGACAGGTTGGGGAAAAACTGTTTTTT	CASSLTRQVGEKLFF
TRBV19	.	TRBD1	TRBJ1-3	TGTGCCAGTCACACCGGGACAGGAGCGTATGTTCCTGGAAACACCATATATTTT	CASHTGTGAYVPGNTIYF
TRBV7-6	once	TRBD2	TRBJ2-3	TGTGCCAGCAGTTTTAGCGGGAGCACAGATACGCAGTATTTT	CASSFSGSTDTQYF
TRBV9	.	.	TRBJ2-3	TGTGCCAGCAGCCCCCCGGACCCCACAGATACGCAGTATTTT	CASSPPDPTDTQYF
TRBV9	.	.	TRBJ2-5	TGTGCCAGCAGCCTCTCTCAGGGACTGCGGGAGACCCAGTACTTC	CASSLSQGLRETQYF
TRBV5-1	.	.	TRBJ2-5	TGCGCCAGCAGCCCTGGACAGACCGAAGAGACCCAGTACTTC	CASSPGQTEETQYF
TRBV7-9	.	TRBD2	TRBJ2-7	TGTGCCAGCAGCCCCCCCCGGGGAGCGGGAGTATTCGAGCAGTACTTC	CASSPPRGAGVFEQYF
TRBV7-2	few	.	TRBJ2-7	TGTGCCAGCAGCTTAGCGGGGGCCGGTCGGGAGCAGTACTTC	CASSLAGAGREQYF
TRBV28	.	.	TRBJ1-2	TGTGCCAGCAGTTTATCCCGGGGGCTAGGCTATGGCTACACCTTC	CASSLSRGLGYGYTF
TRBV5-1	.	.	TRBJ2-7	TGCGCCAGCAGCTTGGCGGGGGACAGTGGCGGCTACGAGCAGTACTTC	CASSLAGDSGGYEQYF
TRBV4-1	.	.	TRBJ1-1	TGCGCCAGCAGCCAAGAGGAGGGCAACCTAATCTTGAACACTGAAGCTTTCTTT	CASSQEEGNLILNTEAFF